The 26 T cell receptor beta chains in this list originate from one sample, sequenced in a study of prognosis after radiotherapy for stage I lung cancer. Multiplex PCR in two rounds served to amplify TCR beta CDR3 from genomic DNA. Amplification in first-round PCR relied on primers specific to each TRBV and TRBJ gene. TCRdb reanalysed the multiplex PCR reads using MiXCR and keeps one entry per CDR3 protein. The table shows 15,000 or so distinct CDR3 sequences, with less than 40% occurring only once. Sequencing used PBMCs, obtained before or after stereotactic body radiation therapy (not recorded which). The source is a donor aged 50 or older with non-small cell lung cancer.

With respect to this clonotype: An end of the junction does not agree with germline; a read error may underlie this. This chain uses TRBV5-1 with TRBJ1-2, with D tentatively TRBD1 (5 bases). CDR1 is SGHRS, CDR2 YFSETQ, per germline. The CDR3 spans 15 residues. The CDR3 nucleotides are TGCGCCAGCAGCTTGGTCATGACAGCGTCCTATGTCTACACCTTC. Translating it yields CASSLVMTASYVYTF. Full variable domain (remainder filled in from reference TRBV5-1 and TRBJ1-2): KAGVTQTPRYLIKTRGQQVTLSCSPISGHRSVSWYQQTPGQGLQFLFEYFSETQRNKGNFPGRFSGRQFSNSRSEMNVSTLELGDSALYLCASSLVMTASYVYTFGSGTRLTVV.

Ten or more counts support this clonotype. The CDR3 here is CSAPTDYNQPQHF. CDR3 DNA: TGCAGTGCCCCGACAGATTACAATCAGCCCCAGCATTTT. The chain couples TRBV20-1 to TRBJ1-5, with D possibly TRBD1 on 5 matching bases. The CDR3 runs 13 residues. The V end lost 6 bases, the J end lost 3 bases, and 12 bases lay between the germline ends. Germline V gene data show CDR1 as DFQATT and CDR2 as SNEGSKA (reference sequence).

This clonotype was detected ten times or more. The DNA for the CDR3 is TGTGCCAGCAGTGTCGCGTATAGCACAGATACGCAGTATTTT. Residues: CASSVAYSTDTQYF. This rearrangement joins TRBV27 to TRBJ2-3; D gene ambiguous. The germline V gene has CDR1 MNHEY and CDR2 SMNVEV (reference sequence). This CDR3 contains 14 residues. V lost 5 bases to trimming and J lost 0 bases, with 9 bases between them.

On this clonotype itself: One base separates it from a far larger clone, so it is likely a read error. The genes are TRBV6-2 or TRBV6-3 and TRBJ2-5, with no clear D. CDR3 length: 13 amino acids. Germline CDR1 reads MNHEY; CDR2 reads SVGEGT. Trimming shortened V by 5 bases and J by 5 bases, and 12 bases separated the two germline ends. CDR3 region: CASSTPDGETQYF. DNA for the CDR3: TGTGCCAGCAGTACCCCAGATGGGGAGACCCAGTACTTC.

This clonotype is deemed medium-sized. The rearrangement uses TRBV20-1 and TRBJ1-5; D gene uncertain. V dropped 3 bases and J dropped 7 bases, with 13 bases sitting between them. Germline V gene sequence: CDR1 DFQATT, CDR2 SNEGSKA (reference sequence). CDR3 length: 13 amino acids. CDR3 region: CSARVGSNQPQHF. In DNA form, the CDR3 reads TGCAGTGCTAGGGTCGGCAGTAACCAGCCCCAGCATTTT.

This clonotype has ten or more counts. CDR3 bases: TGTGCCAGCAGCCCTAGGCGCGGGAGGGGTGGAGAGACCCAGTACTTC. Its translation: CASSPRRGRGGETQYF. The V gene is TRBV11-2, the J gene TRBJ2-5; 9 bases align to TRBD2. J lost 4 bases, V lost 5 bases, and 11 bases had no gene match. The germline V gene encodes CDR1 SGHAT and CDR2 FQNNGV. The CDR3 has 16 amino acids.

This clonotype was detected many times. CDR3 in amino acids: CASSQTGTPYEQYF. DNA for the CDR3: TGTGCCAGCAGCCAGACAGGAACCCCCTACGAGCAGTACTTC. This chain joins TRBV3-1 and TRBJ2-7, with D possibly TRBD1 on 6 matching bases. V dropped 3 bases and J dropped 2 bases, with 11 bases sitting between them. The CDR3 spans 14 residues. Germline CDR1 LGHDT, CDR2 YNNKEL (reference sequence).

In the case of this clonotype: A far larger clone is just one base off, so this is likely a read error. CDR3 DNA: TGTGCCAGCAGCGGGGGGGGCACTGAAGCTTTCTTT. Translated, it gives CASSGGGTEAFF. The V call is TRBV6-2 or TRBV6-3, the J call TRBJ1-1; possible D gene TRBD1, 5 bases. With 6 bases removed from V and 4 bases from J, the gap between germline ends came to 9 bases. The length of the CDR3 is 12 residues. CDR1 MNHEY and CDR2 SVGEGT come from the germline V gene.

The count of this clonotype is one. The likely explanation is a read error, given a far larger clone one base away. The chain joins TRBV7-2 to TRBJ2-6, with a weak D call TRBD2 (5 bases). CDR1 is SGHTA and CDR2 is FQGNSA in the germline V gene. This CDR3 has 19 amino acids. V gave up 5 bases and J gave up 0 bases, with 20 bases separating them. CDR3 amino acids: CASSQRFGVGSSGANVLTF. CDR3 bases: TGTGCCAGCAGCCAGCGGTTCGGTGTAGGGTCCTCTGGGGCCAACGTCCTGACTTTC.

This clonotype was counted many times. The CDR3 DNA reads TGTGCCAGCAGCCCACGGGACAGGGATAGTCTCAGGGCCAACGTCCTGACTTTC. Amino acid sequence: CASSPRDRDSLRANVLTF. This chain connects TRBV5-5 to TRBJ2-6, with 9 bases identical to TRBD1. This CDR3 spans 18 amino acids. Looked up from germline, CDR1 is SGHKS and CDR2 is YYEKEE (reference sequence). V trimming: 4 bases; J trimming: 5 bases; junction bases outside the gene matches: 13.

This clonotype was seen at least ten times. The rearrangement joins TRBV5-6 to TRBJ1-2; the D is unclear. Germline V gene lookup returns CDR1 SGHDT and CDR2 YYEEEE. CDR3 size: 12 residues. V lost 4 bases, J lost 9 bases, and 13 bases lay in between. The CDR3 is CASSRGLRSYTF. CDR3 sequence (DNA): TGTGCCAGCAGCCGGGGATTGAGGAGCTACACCTTC.

This clonotype was counted a few times. Relative to the germline gene, one junction end is altered; a read error may explain this. V gene TRBV19 combines with J gene TRBJ2-1; perhaps TRBD1 as D (6 bases). CDR1 is LNHDA, CDR2 SQIVND, per germline (reference sequence). The CDR3 runs to 14 residues. In nucleotides, the CDR3 is TGTGCCAGTAGAACAGGGCCAGTCGGCAATGAGCAGTTCTTT. Translated, it gives CASRTGPVGNEQFF.

This clonotype appeared many times. The chain couples TRBV20-1 to TRBJ2-3; 10 bases fit TRBD2. Germline V gene sequence: CDR1 DFQATT, CDR2 SNEGSKA (reference sequence). V shed 3 bases and J 6 bases; nucleotides not matched to a gene: 6. The CDR3 covers 14 residues. This CDR3 reads CSASLPSGSDTQYF. Written as DNA, the CDR3 is TGCAGTGCTAGTCTTCCTAGCGGGAGTGATACGCAGTATTTT.

In regard to this clonotype: One end of the junction fails to match germline, which may point to a read error. The chain employs TRBV6-9 and TRBJ2-1; no clear D gene. The CDR3 is 13 residues long. Germline loops: CDR1 MNHGY, CDR2 SVAAGI. CDR3 sequence (DNA): TGTGCTAGCAGTTACCGAACTCGCAATGAGCAGTTATTC. Amino acids: CASSYRTRNEQLF.

Concerning this clonotype itself: A read error likely explains this, since a far larger clone differs by one base. The chain employs TRBV6-5 and TRBJ2-1; TRBD2 matches at 8 bases. The V gene's germline CDR1 is MNHEY and CDR2 SVGAGI. J gave up 7 bases and V 6 bases, and 8 bases lay outside the gene matches. This CDR3 is built from 14 residues. Here the CDR3 DNA reads TGTGCCAGCAGACCGACTTCGGGGGGGAATGAGCAGTTCTTC. Translation gives CASRPTSGGNEQFF.

This clonotype was counted at least ten times. The V gene is TRBV18, the J gene TRBJ2-7, with 8 bases matching TRBD1. CDR3 length: 14 amino acids. Germline V gene lookup returns CDR1 KGHSH and CDR2 LQKENI. V lost 4 bases and J lost 9; bases outside the gene matches: 11. In DNA form, the CDR3 reads TGTGCCAGCTCACTAATTGAACAGGGGGTAGGGCAGTACTTC. Protein: CASSLIEQGVGQYF.

In its sample, this clonotype was seen many times. This sequence joins TRBV3-1 and TRBJ1-2; 8 bases fit TRBD1. J was trimmed by 4 bases and V by 4 bases; bases with no gene match: 11. Germline assignment: CDR1 LGHDT and CDR2 YNNKEL (reference sequence). This CDR3 is 16 amino acids long. CDR3 amino acids: CASSRELGTGPYGYTF. In DNA, the CDR3 is TGTGCCAGCAGCCGGGAACTCGGGACAGGTCCCTATGGCTACACCTTC.

This clonotype ranks as medium-sized. The rearrangement links TRBV11-2 to TRBJ2-7; no definite D call. There are 15 residues in the CDR3. Trimming pared 5 bases from V and 1 base from J, leaving 15 bases between. Germline V CDR1 and CDR2: SGHAT, FQNNGV. The CDR3 DNA reads as TGTGCCAGCAGCGTTACTCTGGACGTATCCTACGAGCAGTACTTC. Translation gives CASSVTLDVSYEQYF.

The V call is TRBV2, the J call TRBJ2-3; 7 nucleotides match TRBD1. This CDR3 region has 15 residues. Trimming cost V 7 bases and J 6 bases; bases outside gene matches: 13. Germline lookup yields CDR1 SNHLY and CDR2 FYNNEI. CDR3 protein: CASTPDRNREDTQYF. In DNA, the CDR3 is TGTGCCAGCACCCCGGACAGGAACAGGGAGGATACGCAGTATTTT.

The chain combines TRBV27 with TRBJ2-7; D may be TRBD1 (5 bases). The V gene lost 3 bases and the J gene lost 6 bases, with 27 bases spanning the gap. The CDR3 runs to 18 residues. Per germline, CDR1 MNHEY and CDR2 SMNVEV (reference sequence). CDR3 residues: CASSLAPADRQLFREQYF. Written as DNA, the CDR3 is TGTGCCAGCAGTTTGGCCCCCGCCGACAGACAGTTATTCCGCGAGCAGTACTTC.

Of note for this clonotype: A far more abundant clone sits one base away, making this likely a read error. The chain carries TRBV6-1 and TRBJ2-3, with 7 bases identical to TRBD1. The CDR3 loop spans 14 amino acids. CDR1 and CDR2 (germline): MNHNS, SASEGT. Trimming cost V 5 bases and J 2 bases; bases outside gene matches: 4. In DNA, the CDR3 is TGTGCCAGCAGTCACGGACAGGCCACAGATACGCAGTATTTT. Its translation is CASSHGQATDTQYF.

Note on this clonotype: A far larger clone is a single base away, which makes a read error likely. The chain is built from TRBV6-2 or TRBV6-3 and TRBJ2-7, with D unclear. Between the trimmed V and J ends, which lost 7 bases and 3 bases, there was a span of 13 bases. This CDR3 is 13 amino acids long. Per the germline V gene, CDR1 is MNHEY and CDR2 is SVGEGT. The CDR3 sequence: CASIKVASYEQYF. The CDR3 bases are TGTGCCAGCATCAAGGTGGCTAGCTACGAGCAGTACTTC.

The sample holds many counts of this clonotype. The chain couples TRBV29-1 to TRBJ2-1; a possible D gene is TRBD2 (6 bases). CDR1 SQVTM and CDR2 ANQGSEA come from the germline V gene. V lost 4 bases to trimming and J lost 10 bases, with 17 bases between them. The CDR3 is made up of 13 amino acids. CDR3 in DNA: TGCAGCGTTGCTCGGGGCGGGAATCGGGAGCAGTTCTTC. As protein: CSVARGGNREQFF.

This clonotype was seen repeatedly, ten times or more. The CDR3 region is CSARDPSGRYEQYF. The CDR3 DNA follows: TGCAGTGCTAGAGACCCTAGCGGGAGATACGAGCAGTACTTC. This chain connects TRBV20-1 to TRBJ2-7; 10 bases are a match to TRBD2. The CDR3 is 14 amino acids. V shed 0 bases, J shed 4 bases, and the junction held 3 bases outside the gene matches. Germline V gene data show CDR1 as DFQATT and CDR2 as SNEGSKA (reference sequence).

In its sample, this clonotype ranks as medium-sized. The genes are TRBV19 and TRBJ2-6; D might be TRBD2 (6 bases). CDR1 and CDR2 (germline): LNHDA, SQIVND (reference sequence). Between the trimmed V and J ends, which lost 5 bases and 0 bases, there was a span of 11 bases. CDR3 length: 16 amino acids. The DNA of the CDR3 is TGTGCCAGTAGTGGTTACGGGGGCTCTGGGGCCAACGTCCTGACTTTC. Its translation is CASSGYGGSGANVLTF.

This clonotype was detected many times. As DNA, the CDR3 is TGTGCCAGCAGTTACGGGTTGGATGAGCAGTTCTTC. Translation: CASSYGLDEQFF. The chain links TRBV6-5 to TRBJ2-1; D is unclear. CDR3 length: 12 residues. V lost 2 bases, J lost 8 bases, and 7 bases lay in between. CDR1 and CDR2 from the germline V gene are MNHEY and SVGAGI.